This section outlines one T cell receptor beta chain sequence together with its context. Its antigen remains unidentified. Libraries were prepared by immunoSEQ multiplex PCR; TCRdb keeps only in-frame clonotypes and omits some of them. The sample consists of fewer than 400,000 clones, around two thirds of them appearing once. This entry comes from a study of shared clonotypes between healthy human individuals. Study context: The study used three CD4 naive, three CD4 memory, two CD8 naive and one CD8 memory plate per donor.

General study points: Non-shared clonotypes had lower generation probabilities than clonotypes shared by all four sorted-subset donors.

This CDR3 contains 11 residues. The V gene lost 0 bases and the J gene lost 11 bases, with 7 bases spanning the gap. Germline V gives CDR1 MNHNY, CDR2 SVGAGI (reference sequence). CD45RA-negative memory and CD45RA+ naive subsets were split from the CD4+ cells. The sequence derives from a man aged 25-45 years in good health. The rearrangement uses TRBV6-6 and TRBJ1-1; D is unclear. The sequenced sample consisted of memory CD4+ T cells sorted from blood. Subset here: CD45RA-negative fraction. The CDR3 protein is CASSYSPDAFF. The CDR3 DNA follows: TGTGCCAGCAGTTACTCCCCAGACGCTTTCTTT.